This entry features one TCR beta chain sequence. Its cognate antigen is unknown. CDR1 KGHSH and CDR2 LQKENI come from the germline V gene. Trimming removed 3 bases from V and 5 bases from J; junction bases left unmatched: 3. The CDR3 runs 14 residues. This record comes from a study of CD8 T cells in ankylosing spondylitis. General study points: There was a TCR beta motif, made of several highly homologous variants, that appeared characteristic of ankylosing spondylitis blood. In ankylosing spondylitis patients, matched synovial fluid reportedly showed significant enrichment of disease-linked clones. Clones linked to the disease showed a CD8+ phenotype. They occurred at relatively low frequencies in peripheral blood.

Each TCR beta library was made by quantitative 5'-RACE that incorporated molecular barcodes. TCRdb re-called the 5' RACE reads through MiXCR, storing one row per CDR3 protein. The sample yields roughly 670,000 distinct CDR3 sequences, around 20% seen once. The TCR originated in a male donor with ankylosing spondylitis. The V gene is TRBV18, the J gene TRBJ2-1; 8 bases line up with TRBD1. What was sequenced was blood, either unsorted or a sorted T cell fraction (not recorded which). The CDR3 DNA reads TGTGCCAGCTCACCGCTGACAGGGGACAATGAGCAGTTCTTC. Its translation is CASSPLTGDNEQFF.